This TCR beta chain was obtained from a study of blood T cell repertoires in COVID-19. Sequencing was performed with immunoSEQ multiplex PCR; in TCRdb, only in-frame clones are kept and a portion is missing. The sample lists about 93,000 clones; approximately 89% were seen once. Germline values: CDR1 MGHRA, CDR2 YSYEKL. With 3 bases clipped from V and 5 bases from J, the junction kept 7 bases outside the gene matches. This CDR3 has 14 amino acids. This receptor was identified in a man aged 50 to 59 with acute or convalescent COVID-19. V usage is TRBV4-1 and J usage is TRBJ2-7; 7 nucleotides align to TRBD1. Input material: peripheral blood. The CDR3 DNA is TGCGCCAGCAGCCATACAGGGGAGCGGCACGAGCAGTACTTC. It yields the protein CASSHTGERHEQYF.